This T cell receptor (beta chain) was identified during a study of T cells in Graves' hyperthyroidism and ophthalmopathy. Study information: Blood from the periphery was taken at initial diagnosis, before any treatment.

A sample of blood taken at first hyperthyroidism diagnosis preceded any ophthalmopathy symptoms. It was 8.5 to 10 ml of fresh peripheral blood that supplied the PBMCs. Concerning this clonotype: As yet, its antigen is unknown.

Study conclusions and caveats: Blood also carried most thyroid clonotypes expanded above 0.001.

TCR beta CDR3 region amplification was performed from RNA transcripts. Carried out on the TCR CDR3, a first-round RT-PCR used the HTBI primer set. TCRdb analysed the multiplex PCR reads with MiXCR anew, one entry per CDR3 protein. Counted here are about 250,000 distinct CDR3 sequences, 13% to 15% occurring once; the ten biggest clones make up over 25%. This CDR3 contains 13 residues. Trimming shortened V by 8 bases and J by 5 bases, and 15 bases separated the two germline ends. The germline gives CDR1 MDHEN, CDR2 SYDVKM. This TCR was sampled from a woman between 45 and 65 years old with Graves' hyperthyroidism that later progressed to Graves' ophthalmopathy. The rearrangement joins TRBV28 to TRBJ2-5, with D hard to call. The sequenced sample was blood. The CDR3 DNA reads as TGTGCCAGCGGAGAAACGGTCGTGGAGACCCAGTACTTC. This encodes CASGETVVETQYF.